This T cell receptor beta chain was found in a study of pediatric ulcerative colitis. Libraries were prepared by immunoSEQ multiplex PCR; TCRdb keeps only in-frame clonotypes and omits some of them. The sample records 50,000 to 65,000 clones, about nine tenths being singletons. Trimming took 3 bases from V and 6 from J; bases not matched to a gene: 18. The germline CDR1 and CDR2 sequences are MNHNS and SASEGT. CDR3 length equals 18 residues. The TCR comes from a boy between 10 and 17 years old with severe ulcerative colitis. What was sequenced was blood. The rearrangement links TRBV6-1 to TRBJ1-2, with TRBD1 identical over 8 bases. CDR3 sequence reads: CASSDTEAPGGPGHGYTF. The CDR3 DNA sequence: TGTGCCAGCAGTGACACCGAGGCACCAGGGGGCCCAGGACATGGCTACACCTTC.